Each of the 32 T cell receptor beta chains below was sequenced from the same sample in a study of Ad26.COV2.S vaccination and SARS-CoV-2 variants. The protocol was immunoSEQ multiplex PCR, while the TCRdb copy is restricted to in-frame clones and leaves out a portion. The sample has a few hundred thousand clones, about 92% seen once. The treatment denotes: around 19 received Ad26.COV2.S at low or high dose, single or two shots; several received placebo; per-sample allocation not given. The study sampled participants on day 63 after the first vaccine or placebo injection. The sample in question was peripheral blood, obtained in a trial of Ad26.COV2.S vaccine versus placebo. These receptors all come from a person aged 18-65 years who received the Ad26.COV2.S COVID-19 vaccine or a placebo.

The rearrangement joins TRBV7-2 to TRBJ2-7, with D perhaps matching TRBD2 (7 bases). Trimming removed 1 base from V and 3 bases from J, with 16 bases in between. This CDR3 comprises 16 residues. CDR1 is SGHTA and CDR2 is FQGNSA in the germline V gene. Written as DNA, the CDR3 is TGTGCCAGCAGCTTAGTCGGTGGGGGGGCCGGCTACGAGCAGTACTTC. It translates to CASSLVGGGAGYEQYF.

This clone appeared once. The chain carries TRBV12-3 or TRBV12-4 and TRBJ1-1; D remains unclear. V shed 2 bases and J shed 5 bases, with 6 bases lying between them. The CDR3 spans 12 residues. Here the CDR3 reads CASSLWETEAFF. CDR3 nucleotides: TGTGCCAGCAGTTTATGGGAGACTGAAGCTTTCTTT.

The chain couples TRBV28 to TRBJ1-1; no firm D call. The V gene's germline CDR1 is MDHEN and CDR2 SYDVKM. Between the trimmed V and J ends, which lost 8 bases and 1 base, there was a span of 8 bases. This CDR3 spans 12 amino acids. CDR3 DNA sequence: TGTGCCAGCGTCACTTCGAACACTGAAGCTTTCTTT. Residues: CASVTSNTEAFF. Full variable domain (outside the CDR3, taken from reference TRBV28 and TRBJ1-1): DVKVTQSSRYLVKRTGEKVFLECVQDMDHENMFWYRQDPGLGLRLIYFSYDVKMKEKGDIPEGYSVSREKKERFSLILESASTNQTSMYLCASVTSNTEAFFGQGTRLTVV.

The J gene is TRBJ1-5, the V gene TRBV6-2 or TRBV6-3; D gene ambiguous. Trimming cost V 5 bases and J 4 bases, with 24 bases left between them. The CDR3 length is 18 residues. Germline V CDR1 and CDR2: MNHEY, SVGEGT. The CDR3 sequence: CASSARQPLRTANQPQHF. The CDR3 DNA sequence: TGTGCCAGCAGTGCTCGACAACCCCTTAGGACCGCAAATCAGCCCCAGCATTTT.

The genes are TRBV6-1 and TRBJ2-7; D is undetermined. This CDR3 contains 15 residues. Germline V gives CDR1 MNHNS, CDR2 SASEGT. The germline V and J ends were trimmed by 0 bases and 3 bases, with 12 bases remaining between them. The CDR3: CASSEAFVDNYEQYF. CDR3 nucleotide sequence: TGTGCCAGCAGTGAAGCTTTTGTGGATAACTACGAGCAGTACTTC.

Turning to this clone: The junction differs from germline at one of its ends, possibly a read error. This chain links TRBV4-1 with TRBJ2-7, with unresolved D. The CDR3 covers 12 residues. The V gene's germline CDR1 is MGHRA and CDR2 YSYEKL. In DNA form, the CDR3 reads TGCGCCAGCAGCCAAACCGGGTCTACCAGGACCTTC. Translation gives CASSQTGSTRTF.

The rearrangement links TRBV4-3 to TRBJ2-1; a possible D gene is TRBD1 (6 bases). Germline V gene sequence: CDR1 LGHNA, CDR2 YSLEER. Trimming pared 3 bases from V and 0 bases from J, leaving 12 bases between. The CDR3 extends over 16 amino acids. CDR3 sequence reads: CASSHRTESSYNEQFF. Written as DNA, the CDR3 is TGCGCCAGCAGCCACCGGACAGAGAGCTCCTACAATGAGCAGTTCTTC.

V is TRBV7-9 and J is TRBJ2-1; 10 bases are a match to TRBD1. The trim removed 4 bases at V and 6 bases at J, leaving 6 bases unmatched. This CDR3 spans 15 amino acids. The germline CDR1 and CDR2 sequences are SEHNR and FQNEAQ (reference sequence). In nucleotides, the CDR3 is TGTGCCAGCAGCTCCTCGGGACAGGGGTCCAATGAGCAGTTCTTC. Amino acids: CASSSSGQGSNEQFF.

CDR3 coding DNA: TGTGCCAGTAGTACGCTGGACAGGATGAACACTGAAGCTTTCTTT. Its translation is CASSTLDRMNTEAFF. This chain uses TRBV19 with TRBJ1-1; 7 nucleotides align to TRBD1. From germline, CDR1 is LNHDA and CDR2 SQIVND (reference sequence). The V and J ends lost 4 bases and 0 bases, in that order; junction bases with no gene match: 5. The CDR3 sequence is 15 residues long.

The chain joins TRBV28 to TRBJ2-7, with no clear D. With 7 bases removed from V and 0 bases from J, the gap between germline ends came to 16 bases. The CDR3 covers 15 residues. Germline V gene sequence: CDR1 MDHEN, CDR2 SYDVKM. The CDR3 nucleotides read TGTGCCAGCAACCCTGCCCACCTAAGCTCCTACGAGCAGTACTTC. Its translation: CASNPAHLSSYEQYF.

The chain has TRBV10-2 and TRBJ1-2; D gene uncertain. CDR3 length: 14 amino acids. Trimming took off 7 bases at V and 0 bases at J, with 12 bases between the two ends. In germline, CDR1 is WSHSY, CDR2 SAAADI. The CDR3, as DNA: TGCGCCAGCATGAAGGATCCAGCTAACTATGGCTACACCTTC. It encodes CASMKDPANYGYTF.

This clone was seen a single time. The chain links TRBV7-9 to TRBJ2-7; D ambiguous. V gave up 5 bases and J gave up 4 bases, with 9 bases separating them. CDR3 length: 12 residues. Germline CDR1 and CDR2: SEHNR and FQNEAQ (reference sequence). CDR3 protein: CASSRSRYEQYF. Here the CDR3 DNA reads TGTGCCAGCAGCCGGTCGAGGTACGAGCAGTACTTC.

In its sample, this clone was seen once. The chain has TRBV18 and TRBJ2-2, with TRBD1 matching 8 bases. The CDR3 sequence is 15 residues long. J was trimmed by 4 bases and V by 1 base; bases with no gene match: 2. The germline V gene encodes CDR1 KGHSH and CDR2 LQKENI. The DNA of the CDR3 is TGTGCCAGCTCACCACGGCAGGGGGCCACCGGGGAGCTGTTTTTT. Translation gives CASSPRQGATGELFF.

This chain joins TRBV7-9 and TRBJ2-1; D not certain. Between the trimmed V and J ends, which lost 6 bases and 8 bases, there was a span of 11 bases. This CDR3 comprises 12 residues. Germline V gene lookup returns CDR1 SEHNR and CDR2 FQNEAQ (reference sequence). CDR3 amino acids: CASSYPWDEQFF. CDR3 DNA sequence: TGTGCCAGCAGTTACCCTTGGGATGAGCAGTTCTTC.

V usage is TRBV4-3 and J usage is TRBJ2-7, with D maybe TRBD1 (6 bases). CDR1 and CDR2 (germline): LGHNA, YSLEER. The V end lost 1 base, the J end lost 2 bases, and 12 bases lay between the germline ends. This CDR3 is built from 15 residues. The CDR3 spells CASSQGRQAAYEQYF. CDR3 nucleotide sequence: TGCGCCAGCAGCCAAGGGAGACAGGCGGCCTACGAGCAGTACTTC.

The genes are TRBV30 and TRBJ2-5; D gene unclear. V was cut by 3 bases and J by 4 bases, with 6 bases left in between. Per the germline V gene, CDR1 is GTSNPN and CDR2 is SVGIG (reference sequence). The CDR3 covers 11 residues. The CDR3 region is CAWRLGETQYF. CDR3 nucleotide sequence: TGTGCCTGGAGGCTAGGAGAGACCCAGTACTTC.

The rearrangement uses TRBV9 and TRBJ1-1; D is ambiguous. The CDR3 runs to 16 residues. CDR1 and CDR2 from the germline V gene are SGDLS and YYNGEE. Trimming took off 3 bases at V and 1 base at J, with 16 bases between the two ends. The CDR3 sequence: CASSALVLGKNTEAFF. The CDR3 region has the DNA TGTGCCAGCAGCGCACTAGTTCTGGGAAAGAACACTGAAGCTTTCTTT.

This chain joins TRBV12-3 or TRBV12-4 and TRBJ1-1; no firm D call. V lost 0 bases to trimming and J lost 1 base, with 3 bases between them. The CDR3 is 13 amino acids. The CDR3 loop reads CASSLARNTEAFF. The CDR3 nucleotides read TGTGCCAGCAGTTTAGCCCGGAACACTGAAGCTTTCTTT.

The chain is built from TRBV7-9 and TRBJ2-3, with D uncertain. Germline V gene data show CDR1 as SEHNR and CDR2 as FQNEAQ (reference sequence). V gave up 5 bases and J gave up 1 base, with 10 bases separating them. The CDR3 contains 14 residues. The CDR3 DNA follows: TGTGCCAGCAGCCTATATCTCGGCACAGATACGCAGTATTTT. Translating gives CASSLYLGTDTQYF.

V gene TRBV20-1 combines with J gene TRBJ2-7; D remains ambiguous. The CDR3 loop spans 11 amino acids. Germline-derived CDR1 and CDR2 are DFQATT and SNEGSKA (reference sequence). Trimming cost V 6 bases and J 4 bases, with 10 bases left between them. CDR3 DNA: TGCAGTGCAAACCCTAAGTACGAGCAGTACTTC. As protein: CSANPKYEQYF.

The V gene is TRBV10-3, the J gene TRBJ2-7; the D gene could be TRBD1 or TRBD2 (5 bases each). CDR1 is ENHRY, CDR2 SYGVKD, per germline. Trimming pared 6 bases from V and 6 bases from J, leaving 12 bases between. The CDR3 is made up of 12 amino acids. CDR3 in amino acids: CAIRGVKGEQYF. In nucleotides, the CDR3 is TGTGCCATCAGGGGGGTGAAAGGCGAGCAGTACTTC.

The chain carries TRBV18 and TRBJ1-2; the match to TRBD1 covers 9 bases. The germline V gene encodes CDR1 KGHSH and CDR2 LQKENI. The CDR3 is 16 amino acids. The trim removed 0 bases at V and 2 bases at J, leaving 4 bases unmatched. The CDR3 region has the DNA TGTGCCAGCTCACCACCGGGACAGGGCCCGAACTATGGCTACACCTTC. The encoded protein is CASSPPGQGPNYGYTF. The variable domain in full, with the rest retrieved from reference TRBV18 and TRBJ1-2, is NAGVMQNPRHLVRRRGQEARLRCSPMKGHSHVYWYRQLPEEGLKFMVYLQKENIIDESGMPKERFSAEFPKEGPSILRIQQVVRGDSAAYFCASSPPGQGPNYGYTFGSGTRLTVV.

CDR3 protein: CASSLGLGRKQFF. The CDR3 region has the DNA TGTGCCAGCAGCTTAGGGCTCGGCAGAAAGCAGTTCTTC. The chain combines TRBV7-2 with TRBJ2-1, with D unresolved. The CDR3 has 13 residues. CDR1 is SGHTA, CDR2 FQGNSA, per germline. The V gene lost 1 base and the J gene lost 11 bases, with 12 bases spanning the gap.

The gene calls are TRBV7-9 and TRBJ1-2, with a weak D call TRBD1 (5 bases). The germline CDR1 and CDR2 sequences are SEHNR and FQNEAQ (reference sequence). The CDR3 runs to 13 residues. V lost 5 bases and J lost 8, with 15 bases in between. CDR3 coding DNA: TGTGCCAGCAGCGAACCAGGGAGGGGCGGCTACACCTTC. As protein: CASSEPGRGGYTF.

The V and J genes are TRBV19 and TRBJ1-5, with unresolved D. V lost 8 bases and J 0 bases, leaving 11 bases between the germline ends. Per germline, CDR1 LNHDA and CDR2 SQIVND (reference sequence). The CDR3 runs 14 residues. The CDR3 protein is CASYGGYSNQPQHF. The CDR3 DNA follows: TGTGCCAGTTACGGAGGTTATAGCAATCAGCCCCAGCATTTT.

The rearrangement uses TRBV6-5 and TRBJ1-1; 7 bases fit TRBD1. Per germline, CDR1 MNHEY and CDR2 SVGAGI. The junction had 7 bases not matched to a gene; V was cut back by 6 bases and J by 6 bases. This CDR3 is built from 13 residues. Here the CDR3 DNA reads TGTGCCAGCAGCCCCGACAGGGTCCCTGAAGCTTTCTTT. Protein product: CASSPDRVPEAFF.

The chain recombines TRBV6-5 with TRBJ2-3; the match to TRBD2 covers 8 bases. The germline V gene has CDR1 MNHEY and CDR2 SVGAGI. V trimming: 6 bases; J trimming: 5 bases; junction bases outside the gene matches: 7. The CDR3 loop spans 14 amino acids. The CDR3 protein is CASSLRGGGDTQYF. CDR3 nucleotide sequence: TGTGCCAGCAGCCTACGGGGGGGAGGAGATACGCAGTATTTT.

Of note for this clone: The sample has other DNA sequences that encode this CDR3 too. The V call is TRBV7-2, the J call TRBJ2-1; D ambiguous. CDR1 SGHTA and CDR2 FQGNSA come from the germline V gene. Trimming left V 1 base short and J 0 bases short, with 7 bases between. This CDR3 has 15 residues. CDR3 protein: CASSLVPSSYNEQFF. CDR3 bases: TGTGCCAGCAGCTTAGTTCCAAGCTCCTACAATGAGCAGTTCTTC. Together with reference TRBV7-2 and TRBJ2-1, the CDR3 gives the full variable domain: GAGVSQSPSNKVTEKGKDVELRCDPISGHTALYWYRQSLGQGLEFLIYFQGNSAPDKSGLPSDRFSAERTGGSVSTLTIQRTQQEDSAVYLCASSLVPSSYNEQFFGPGTRLTVL.

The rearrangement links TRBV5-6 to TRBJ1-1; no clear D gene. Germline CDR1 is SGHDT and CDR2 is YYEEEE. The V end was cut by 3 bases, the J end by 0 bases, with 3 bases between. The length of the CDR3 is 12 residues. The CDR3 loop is CASSSVNTEAFF. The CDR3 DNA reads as TGTGCCAGCAGCTCGGTGAACACTGAAGCTTTCTTT.

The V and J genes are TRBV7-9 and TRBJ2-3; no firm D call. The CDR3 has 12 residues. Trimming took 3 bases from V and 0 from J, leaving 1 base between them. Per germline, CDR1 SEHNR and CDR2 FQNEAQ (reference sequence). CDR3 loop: CASSLSTDTQYF. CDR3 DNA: TGTGCCAGCAGCTTGAGCACAGATACGCAGTATTTT.

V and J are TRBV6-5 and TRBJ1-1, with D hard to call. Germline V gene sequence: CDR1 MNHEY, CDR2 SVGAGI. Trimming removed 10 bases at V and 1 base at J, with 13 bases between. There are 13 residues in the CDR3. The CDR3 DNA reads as TGTGCCACTTGGTGGTCCAAGAACACTGAAGCTTTCTTT. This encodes CATWWSKNTEAFF.

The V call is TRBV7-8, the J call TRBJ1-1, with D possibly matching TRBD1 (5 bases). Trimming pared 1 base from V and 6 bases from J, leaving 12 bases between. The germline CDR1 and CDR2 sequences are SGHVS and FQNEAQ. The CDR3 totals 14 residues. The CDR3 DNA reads TGTGCCAGCAGCTTAGTGGGGGTGGGCGCTGAAGCTTTCTTT. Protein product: CASSLVGVGAEAFF.